This TCR beta chain was identified during a study of blood T cell repertoires in COVID-19 (dated by TCRdb to about 2020). General notes on the study: The collaborator samples originated in the United States, Italy and Spain and spanned the acute and convalescent phases of COVID-19. The prospective study material was composed of cDNA or gDNA derived from T cells, B-cell-depleted T cells, or PBMCs. Deeply sampled blood TCRbeta repertoires from subjects exposed to, actively infected with, or recovered from COVID-19 were included in the dataset. The repertoires were released in a freely available public database intended as a resource for research on the immune response to SARS-CoV-2. The samples were drawn from the first 160 participants of the ongoing ImmuneRACE study and from 1,254 subjects provided by 6 global collaborators. Sample metadata almost always included a de-identified subject ID, COVID-19 status, age in years and sex. Where available, HLA class I and class II types were taken from metadata supplied by the sample provider and were not determined by assay-based typing.

The CDR3 runs 14 residues from the cysteine to the phenylalanine. Only CDR3 DNA is held: 42 bases, read in frame from base 1. Via the germline V gene, CDR1 is MDHEN and CDR2 SYDVKM. Trimming takes 8 bases off V and 2 bases off J; junction bases not matched to a gene: 5. The paper as a whole reports these results and caveats: The amount of clinical and demographic metadata varied by source and participant and was provided uncurated.

This clone turned up a few times. The antigen it binds to is not known. Nothing much larger sits one base from this clone, and base qualities are not available. The immunoSEQ Assay, a bias-controlled multiplex PCR, was used to amplify TCRbeta CDR3 regions from genomic DNA. The authors processed their data as follows. The number of nucleated cells in each sample was estimated by amplification of reference gene primers within the assay. To quantify the absolute abundance of each unique TCRbeta CDR3 rearrangement, sequence reads were collapsed and filtered. For each sample, productive Simpson clonality was calculated as the square root of Simpson's diversity index across productive rearrangements. Entries here come from immuneACCESS through TCRdb and include only in-frame sequences with V and J called. Some clones fail to appear in such tables; in the studies checked, an unresolved V gene covers under half of the shortfall, and the cause of the remainder is unknown. V and J calls and clone size are given by that table; D and trimming were obtained from the DNA. The sample profile shows hundreds of thousands of clones; over 70% of them were found once. The top ten clones comprise 10% to 13% of the sample.

In Seattle, one collaborating source enrolled patients while the infection was active and tracked those patients longitudinally over the course of disease. Each collaborating institution followed its own protocols to collect whole blood in K2EDTA tubes. For TCRbeta analysis, collaborator samples were shipped as frozen whole blood, as isolated PBMCs, or as DNA extracted from either sample type. The sequence came from a woman aged 70-85 years with COVID-19, enrolled during active disease. Sequencing used peripheral blood. The chain links TRBV28 with TRBJ2-2, and TRBD2 aligns with 7 junction nucleotides. CDR3 sequence: CASGKAGNTGELFF. The bases are TGTGCCAGCGGTAAAGCGGGAAACACCGGGGAGCTGTTTTTT.